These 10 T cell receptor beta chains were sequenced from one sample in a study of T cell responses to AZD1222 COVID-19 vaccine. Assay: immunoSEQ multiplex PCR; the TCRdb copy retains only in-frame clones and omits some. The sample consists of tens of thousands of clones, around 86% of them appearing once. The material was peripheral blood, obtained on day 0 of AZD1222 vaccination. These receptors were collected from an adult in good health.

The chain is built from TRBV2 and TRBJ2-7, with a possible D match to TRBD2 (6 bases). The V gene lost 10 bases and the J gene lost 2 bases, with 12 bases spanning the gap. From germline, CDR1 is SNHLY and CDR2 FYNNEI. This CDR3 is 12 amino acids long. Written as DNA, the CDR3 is TGTGCCACCCGGGACTTGGCCTACGAGCAGTACTTC. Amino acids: CATRDLAYEQYF.

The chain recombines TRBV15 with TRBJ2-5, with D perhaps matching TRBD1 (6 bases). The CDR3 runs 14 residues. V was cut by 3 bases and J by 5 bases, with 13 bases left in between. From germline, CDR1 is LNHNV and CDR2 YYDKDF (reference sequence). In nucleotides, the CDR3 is TGTGCCACCAGCAGGAACCGAAGGGGGGAGACCCAGTACTTC. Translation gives CATSRNRRGETQYF.

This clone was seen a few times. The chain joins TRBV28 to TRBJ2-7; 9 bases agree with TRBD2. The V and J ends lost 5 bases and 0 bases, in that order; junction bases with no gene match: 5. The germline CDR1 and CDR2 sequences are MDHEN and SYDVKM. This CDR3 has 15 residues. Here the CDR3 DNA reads TGTGCCAGCAGTATTAGCGGGAGTCTCTCCTACGAGCAGTACTTC. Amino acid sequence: CASSISGSLSYEQYF.

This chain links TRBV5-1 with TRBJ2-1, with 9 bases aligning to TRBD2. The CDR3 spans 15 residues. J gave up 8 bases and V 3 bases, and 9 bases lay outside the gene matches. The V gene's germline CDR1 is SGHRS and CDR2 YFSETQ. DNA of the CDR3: TGCGCCAGCAGCTGGTCTAGCGGGGAACGGGATGAGCAGTTCTTC. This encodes CASSWSSGERDEQFF.

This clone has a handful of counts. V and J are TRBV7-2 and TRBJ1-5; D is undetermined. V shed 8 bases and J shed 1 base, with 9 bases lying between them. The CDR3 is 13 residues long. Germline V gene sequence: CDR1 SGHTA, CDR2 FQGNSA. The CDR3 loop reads CASSETSNQPQHF. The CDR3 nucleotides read TGTGCCAGCTCGGAGACGAGCAATCAGCCCCAGCATTTT. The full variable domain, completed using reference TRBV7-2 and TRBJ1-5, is GAGVSQSPSNKVTEKGKDVELRCDPISGHTALYWYRQSLGQGLEFLIYFQGNSAPDKSGLPSDRFSAERTGGSVSTLTIQRTQQEDSAVYLCASSETSNQPQHFGDGTRLSIL.

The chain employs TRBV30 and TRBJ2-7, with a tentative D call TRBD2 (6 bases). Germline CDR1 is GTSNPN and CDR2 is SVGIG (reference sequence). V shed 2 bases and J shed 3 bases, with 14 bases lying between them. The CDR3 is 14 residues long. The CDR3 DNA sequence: TGTGCCTGGAGTAAGGGAGGAGCTAGCTACGAGCAGTACTTC. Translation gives CAWSKGGASYEQYF.

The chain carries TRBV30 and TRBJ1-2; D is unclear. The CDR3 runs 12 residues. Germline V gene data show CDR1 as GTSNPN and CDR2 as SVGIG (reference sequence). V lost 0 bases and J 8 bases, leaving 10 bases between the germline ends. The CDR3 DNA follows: TGTGCCTGGAGTGTATATAGGGAGGGCTACACCTTC. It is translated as CAWSVYREGYTF.

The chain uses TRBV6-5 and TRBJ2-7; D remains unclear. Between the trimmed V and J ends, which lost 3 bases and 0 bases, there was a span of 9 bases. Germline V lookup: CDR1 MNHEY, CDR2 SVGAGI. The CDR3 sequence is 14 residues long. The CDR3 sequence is CASSYGRRSYEQYF. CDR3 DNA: TGTGCCAGCAGTTATGGCCGCCGCTCCTACGAGCAGTACTTC.

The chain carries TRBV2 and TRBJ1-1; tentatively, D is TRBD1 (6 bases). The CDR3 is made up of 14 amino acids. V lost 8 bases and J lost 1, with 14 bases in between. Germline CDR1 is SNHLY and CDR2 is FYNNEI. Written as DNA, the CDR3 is TGTGCCAGCGGTAGTGGGGGGGCGAACACTGAAGCTTTCTTT. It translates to CASGSGGANTEAFF.

The CDR3 DNA reads as TGCGCCAGCAGCCAAGACACAGGGGTCCTGCTCGAGCAGTACTTC. Translation: CASSQDTGVLLEQYF. The chain recombines TRBV4-1 with TRBJ2-7; 7 bases are shared with TRBD1. The length of the CDR3 is 15 residues. Looked up from germline, CDR1 is MGHRA and CDR2 is YSYEKL. Trimming at V came to 0 bases and at J to 6 bases, leaving 8 bases not matched to a gene.